This is a list of T cell receptor beta chains from one sample in a study of tumor-infiltrating lymphocytes in oesophageal squamous cell carcinoma. TCRdb itself ran the PCR reads through MiXCR, one entry per CDR3 protein. The top ten clones hold about a third of a sample with approximately 13,000 distinct CDR3 sequences, roughly 51% of them seen once. Sequences were obtained from esophageal tumor tissue. The source of these receptors is a male donor with esophageal squamous cell carcinoma. Both conserved end residues are part of each CDR3. Fields, in order: V gene, D gene, CDR3 length, J gene, clone size, CDR3 protein, CDR3 DNA. D genes are given only for firm matches. The size field is filled for only some rows; it gives once, few, many or a size class.

TRBV7-3,TRBD1,13,TRBJ2-1,once,CASSTDRFNAQFF,TGTGCCAGCAGCACGGACAGGTTTAATGCGCAGTTCTTC
TRBV7-3,NA,13,TRBJ2-7,NA,CASSLRDSYEQYF,TGTGCCAGCAGCTTACGGGACTCCTACGAGCAGTACTTC
TRBV7-9,NA,16,TRBJ2-3,NA,CASSLVASEYTDTQYF,TGTGCCAGCAGCTTAGTGGCTAGCGAATACACAGATACGCAGTATTTT
TRBV5-1,TRBD2,18,TRBJ2-5,many,CASSPGTSGGAFGETQYF,TGCGCCAGCAGCCCTGGGACTAGCGGGGGGGCATTCGGGGAGACCCAGTACTTC
TRBV12-3/TRBV12-4,TRBD2,16,TRBJ2-1,NA,CASTFRSGGAYNEQFF,TGTGCCAGCACGTTCCGTAGCGGGGGGGCCTACAATGAGCAGTTCTTC
TRBV5-1,TRBD1,16,TRBJ1-3,many,CASSRGQGGPGNTIYF,TGCGCCAGCAGCCGGGGACAGGGAGGTCCTGGAAACACCATATATTTT
TRBV7-6,NA,13,TRBJ2-3,NA,CAQDSLESDTQYF,TGTGCCCAGGACTCCCTCGAGTCAGATACGCAGTATTTT
TRBV12-3/TRBV12-4,NA,12,TRBJ1-5,NA,CASSLGDQPQHF,TGTGCCAGCAGTTTAGGGGATCAGCCCCAGCATTTT
TRBV6-1,TRBD2,13,TRBJ2-1,few,CASREREGYEQFF,TGTGCCAGCAGGGAGCGGGAGGGCTATGAGCAGTTCTTC
TRBV7-9,TRBD1,16,TRBJ2-7,NA,CASSVSGTVKNYEQYF,TGTGCCAGCAGCGTCTCCGGGACAGTGAAGAACTACGAGCAGTACTTC
TRBV7-3,NA,15,TRBJ2-1,NA,CASSPIVAVPGEQFF,TGTGCCAGCAGCCCCATCGTCGCTGTCCCGGGTGAGCAGTTCTTC
TRBV28,NA,13,TRBJ2-7,NA,CASSPSGPREQYF,TGTGCCAGCAGCCCCAGCGGCCCTCGGGAGCAGTACTTC
TRBV7-2,TRBD2,15,TRBJ2-7,few,CASSLRVTSGYEQYF,TGTGCCAGCAGCTTAAGAGTGACTAGCGGCTACGAGCAGTACTTC
TRBV19,TRBD2,15,TRBJ2-7,many,CASSIKAGGPQEQYF,TGTGCCAGTAGTATCAAAGCGGGAGGGCCGCAAGAGCAGTACTTC
TRBV6-6,TRBD2,15,TRBJ2-1,NA,CASSVTSGSGNEQFF,TGTGCCAGCAGCGTGACTAGCGGGAGTGGAAATGAGCAGTTCTTC
TRBV10-1,TRBD2,15,TRBJ2-3,many,CASQKAGDGTDTQYF,TGCGCCAGCCAAAAAGCGGGAGACGGGACAGATACGCAGTATTTT
TRBV4-1,TRBD2,17,TRBJ2-7,many,CASSQDKASGGGYEQYF,TGCGCCAGCAGCCAAGATAAGGCTAGCGGGGGGGGCTACGAGCAGTACTTC
TRBV12-3/TRBV12-4,NA,23,TRBJ2-3,NA,CASSWASVYNEQFFGPSTDTQYF,NA
TRBV10-1,NA,13,TRBJ1-2,NA,CASSESVGYGYTF,TGCGCCAGCAGTGAGTCTGTGGGGTATGGCTACACCTTC
TRBV6-1,TRBD1,19,TRBJ2-7,many,CASSVRSRTGLSIINEQYF,TGTGCCAGCAGTGTCCGAAGTCGGACAGGGCTTTCAATTATCAATGAGCAGTACTTC
TRBV10-1,TRBD2,17,TRBJ2-2,many,CASSESGLAGVTGELFF,TGCGCCAGCAGTGAGTCGGGGCTAGCGGGAGTCACCGGGGAGCTGTTTTTT
TRBV7-2,NA,12,TRBJ1-2,once,CASSLLGDGYTF,TGTGCCAGCAGCTTACTAGGGGATGGCTACACCTTC
TRBV12-3/TRBV12-4,NA,14,TRBJ2-3,NA,CASRRSSSTDTQYF,TGTGCCAGCAGGCGCAGTTCTAGCACAGATACGCAGTATTTT
TRBV7-8,NA,13,TRBJ2-7,NA,CASSLAEEYEQYF,TGTGCCAGCAGCTTAGCAGAGGAATACGAGCAGTACTTC
TRBV6-6,TRBD1,16,TRBJ2-1,NA,CASSRDRGPRNSPLHF,TGTGCCAGCAGCCGGGACAGGGGGCCACGGAATTCACCCCTCCACTTC
TRBV7-3,NA,12,TRBJ2-3,NA,CASSPQGDTQYF,TGTGCCAGCAGCCCGCAGGGTGATACGCAGTATTTT
TRBV7-2,NA,14,TRBJ2-3,NA,CASSGPGGQDTQYF,TGTGCCAGCAGCGGCCCGGGGGGCCAAGATACGCAGTATTTT
TRBV6-2/TRBV6-3,TRBD1,13,TRBJ2-5,once,CASRTGGEETQYF,TGTGCCAGTCGGACAGGGGGCGAAGAGACCCAGTACTTC
TRBV7-2,TRBD1,16,TRBJ2-5,NA,CASSLGTAKYQETQYF,TGTGCCAGCAGCTTGGGGACAGCTAAGTACCAAGAGACCCAGTACTTC
TRBV7-9,NA,12,TRBJ2-6,NA,CAGEGDNSPLHF,TGTGCAGGGGAAGGGGATAATTCACCCCTCCACTTC
TRBV11-2,TRBD1,17,TRBJ1-2,NA,CASSLSDRGTSNYGYTF,TGTGCCAGCAGCTTATCGGACAGGGGAACATCTAACTATGGCTACACCTTC
TRBV6-1,NA,14,TRBJ1-2,medium-sized,CASSYGGAVGGYTF,TGTGCCAGCAGTTATGGGGGGGCTGTTGGTGGCTACACCTTC
TRBV7-3,TRBD1,18,TRBJ2-1,NA,CASSAVAGTGINYNEQFF,TGTGCCAGCAGCGCCGTTGCCGGGACAGGTATCAACTACAATGAGCAGTTCTTC
TRBV6-5,NA,14,TRBJ2-5,NA,CASSYSGGGETQYF,TGTGCCAGCAGTTACTCGGGGGGAGGAGAGACCCAGTACTTC
TRBV11-1,NA,15,TRBJ2-6,few,CASSAGLPGANVLTF,TGTGCCAGCAGCGCCGGACTGCCGGGGGCCAACGTCCTGACTTTC
TRBV7-9,NA,14,TRBJ1-4,medium-sized,CASSLRTANEKLFF,TGTGCCAGCAGCTTGCGGACAGCAAATGAAAAACTGTTTTTT
TRBV11-1,NA,12,TRBJ2-7,NA,CASSLTGTEQYF,TGTGCCAGCAGCTTAACGGGGACCGAGCAGTACTTC
TRBV12-3/TRBV12-4,NA,17,TRBJ1-5,medium-sized,CASSLATGPQGSQPQHF,TGTGCCAGCAGTTTAGCCACTGGGCCTCAAGGTAGTCAGCCCCAGCATTTT
TRBV7-9,TRBD1,13,TRBJ2-1,NA,CASRRQGYNEQFF,TGTGCCAGCAGACGACAGGGGTACAATGAGCAGTTCTTC
TRBV7-9,TRBD1,14,TRBJ2-5,few,CASSQGTAQETQYF,TGTGCCAGCAGCCAAGGGACAGCACAAGAGACCCAGTACTTC
TRBV7-2,NA,15,TRBJ2-6,many,CASSLGLSVANVLTF,TGTGCCAGCAGCTTAGGGCTAAGTGTGGCCAACGTCCTGACTTTC
TRBV7-6,NA,12,TRBJ2-3,NA,CASSRYQDTQYF,TGTGCCAGCAGCAGATACCAAGATACGCAGTATTTT
TRBV11-1,TRBD1,13,TRBJ2-5,NA,CASSRDSQETQYF,TGTGCCAGCAGCCGGGACAGCCAAGAGACCCAGTACTTC
TRBV6-6,NA,15,TRBJ1-5,NA,CASSYSGNDNQPQHF,TGTGCCAGCAGTTACTCAGGAAACGACAATCAGCCCCAGCATTTT
TRBV2,NA,13,TRBJ2-7,once,CASSLSQGYEQYF,TGTGCCAGCAGCCTATCTCAGGGCTACGAGCAGTACTTC
TRBV28,NA,11,TRBJ2-1,NA,CASRIYNEQFF,TGTGCCAGCAGAATCTACAATGAGCAGTTCTTC
TRBV7-2,TRBD1,15,TRBJ2-7,once,CASSFYRGTPYEQYF,TGTGCCAGCAGCTTCTACAGGGGGACCCCCTACGAGCAGTACTTC
TRBV5-1,NA,16,TRBJ1-2,medium-sized,CASSHVAGRLNYGYTF,TGCGCCAGCAGCCACGTAGCCGGACGGTTGAACTATGGCTACACCTTC
TRBV7-8,TRBD2,14,TRBJ2-7,NA,CASTQTSGSYEQYF,TGTGCCAGCACCCAGACTAGCGGTAGCTACGAGCAGTACTTC
TRBV7-2,NA,15,TRBJ2-7,NA,CASSLSPSPYNEQYF,TGTGCCAGCAGCTTAAGCCCTAGTCCTTACAATGAGCAGTACTTC
TRBV14,TRBD1,16,TRBJ2-1,NA,CASSTLDRGGYNEQFF,TGTGCCAGCAGCACCCTGGACAGGGGGGGATACAATGAGCAGTTCTTC